A selection of T cell receptor beta chains follows, all from one sample in a study of T cells in Graves' hyperthyroidism and ophthalmopathy. Using its own MiXCR run on the multiplex PCR reads, TCRdb lists one record per CDR3 protein. The sample contains approximately 530,000 distinct CDR3 sequences, 20% of which appear only once. Sequenced input: blood. The source is a middle-aged man with Graves' ophthalmopathy. Both conserved end residues are part of each CDR3. Each record gives: CDR3 DNA, CDR3 protein, D gene, clone size, V gene, J gene. A D gene is named only where the DNA matches it firmly. Only part of the rows carry a size: once, few, many, or a class if the clone is expanded.

DNA: TGTGCCAGCTCACGCCTACCGGGACAGGGGCAAGAGACCCAGTACTTC; CDR3: CASSRLPGQGQETQYF; D: TRBD1; size: .; V: TRBV18; J: TRBJ2-5
DNA: TGTGCCAGCAGCCACAACAGGGAACGGTTTCTGTTTTTT; CDR3: CASSHNRERFLFF; D: .; size: few; V: TRBV3-1; J: TRBJ1-4
DNA: TGTGCCAGCAGCTTGGACAGCGCAAAGCGGGGTGGCTACACCTTC; CDR3: CASSLDSAKRGGYTF; D: .; size: .; V: TRBV5-4; J: TRBJ1-2
DNA: TGTGCCAGCAGTACCGGGACTCTCGACCCCTATGGCTACACCTTC; CDR3: CASSTGTLDPYGYTF; D: .; size: many; V: TRBV28; J: TRBJ1-2
DNA: TGCAGCGTTCGTCGTAGGCTAGCGGAGCACAATGAGCAGTTCTTC; CDR3: CSVRRRLAEHNEQFF; D: TRBD2; size: few; V: TRBV29-1; J: TRBJ2-1
DNA: TGCAGTGCTAGAATCTTGGGGGATGGGGATGGCTACACCTTC; CDR3: CSARILGDGDGYTF; D: .; size: few; V: TRBV20-1; J: TRBJ1-2
DNA: TGTGCCAGCAGAACCAGGGGGAGGAACACTGAAGCTTTCTTT; CDR3: CASRTRGRNTEAFF; D: TRBD1; size: many; V: TRBV6-2/TRBV6-3; J: TRBJ1-1
DNA: TGCGCCAGCAGCTCACGAGGGAACACAGATACGCAGTATTTT; CDR3: CASSSRGNTDTQYF; D: .; size: many; V: TRBV5-1; J: TRBJ2-3
DNA: TGCAGTGCTAGACTTGCCTACAATGAGCAGTTCTTC; CDR3: CSARLAYNEQFF; D: .; size: many; V: TRBV20-1; J: TRBJ2-1
DNA: TGCAGCGCCGGTGCGATGAACACTGAAGCTTTCTTT; CDR3: CSAGAMNTEAFF; D: .; size: few; V: TRBV29-1; J: TRBJ1-1
DNA: TGCAGTGCTACCCAAGGACTAGCGGGAGGGTTGTACGAGCAGTACTTC; CDR3: CSATQGLAGGLYEQYF; D: TRBD2; size: many; V: TRBV20-1; J: TRBJ2-7
DNA: TGTGCCAGCAGTGTCTACTACGAGCAGTACTTC; CDR3: CASSVYYEQYF; D: .; size: many; V: TRBV28; J: TRBJ2-7
DNA: TGTGCCAGCAGCTTTACAGGGGTGGGGAATGAGCAGTTCTTC; CDR3: CASSFTGVGNEQFF; D: TRBD1; size: many; V: TRBV7-2; J: TRBJ2-1
DNA: TGCAGTGCCGACTCTCCGACAGGGGGTACTGAAGCTTTCTTT; CDR3: CSADSPTGGTEAFF; D: TRBD1; size: many; V: TRBV20-1; J: TRBJ1-1
DNA: TGCAGTGCGTACGGACAGGGGGAAGGCTACACCTTC; CDR3: CSAYGQGEGYTF; D: TRBD1; size: few; V: TRBV20-1; J: TRBJ1-2
DNA: TGTGCCAGCAGCCCACCGGGACAGGGTGGAGAGCAGTACTTC; CDR3: CASSPPGQGGEQYF; D: TRBD1; size: many; V: TRBV7-9; J: TRBJ2-7
DNA: TGTGCCAGCAGTTTATACGGCGGGGCCAAAAACATTCAGTACTTC; CDR3: CASSLYGGAKNIQYF; D: .; size: .; V: TRBV27; J: TRBJ2-4
DNA: TGTGCCAGCAGTCCGACAGGGGCTGGCTACACCTTC; CDR3: CASSPTGAGYTF; D: TRBD1; size: many; V: TRBV12-3/TRBV12-4; J: TRBJ1-2
DNA: TGTGCCAGCAGTTTATGGGGGGAGGGCCGATTAACCAATGAGCAGTTCTTC; CDR3: CASSLWGEGRLTNEQFF; D: TRBD2; size: .; V: TRBV27; J: TRBJ2-1
DNA: TGTGCCAGCATGGGCGCAACCTACGAGCAGTACTTC; CDR3: CASMGATYEQYF; D: .; size: few; V: TRBV27; J: TRBJ2-7
DNA: TGCGCCAGCAGCGCCTCCGGGACAGGCCAAGAGACCCAGTACTTC; CDR3: CASSASGTGQETQYF; D: TRBD1; size: few; V: TRBV5-1; J: TRBJ2-5
DNA: TGTGCCTGGAGTTCGGGACATAACTATGGCTACACCTTC; CDR3: CAWSSGHNYGYTF; D: .; size: many; V: TRBV30; J: TRBJ1-2
DNA: TGCGCCAGCAGCCAGGTAGCGGGAGTGTACGAGCAGTACTTC; CDR3: CASSQVAGVYEQYF; D: TRBD2; size: .; V: TRBV4-1; J: TRBJ2-7
DNA: TGTGCCAGCAGCTTAGTTCCAGGGGGAGTCGTGCAGTACTTC; CDR3: CASSLVPGGVVQYF; D: TRBD1; size: few; V: TRBV7-9; J: TRBJ2-7
DNA: TGTGCCAGCAGCTCGGACTTATACAATGAGCAGTTCTTC; CDR3: CASSSDLYNEQFF; D: .; size: many; V: TRBV7-3; J: TRBJ2-1
DNA: TGTGCCAGCTCACCCTGGACTAGCGGTACGTTCTTC; CDR3: CASSPWTSGTFF; D: TRBD2; size: .; V: TRBV18; J: TRBJ2-1
DNA: TGCTCTGGGGCACTAGCGGCCTCTAGCCACAGGACCCAGTACTTC; CDR3: CSGALAASSHRTQYF; D: TRBD2; size: few; V: TRBV20-1; J: TRBJ2-5
DNA: TGTGCCAGCAGTTTAGGCGGAGAGGGGATCACTGAAGCTCTCTTT; CDR3: CASSLGGEGITEALF; D: .; size: .; V: TRBV27; J: TRBJ1-1
DNA: TGCAGTGGGACAGGGGACTCCTACGAGCAGTACTTC; CDR3: CSGTGDSYEQYF; D: TRBD1; size: many; V: TRBV20-1; J: TRBJ2-7
DNA: TGTGCCTGGAGGACAGGGGTTCTGCCCTACGAGCAGTACTTC; CDR3: CAWRTGVLPYEQYF; D: TRBD1; size: .; V: TRBV30; J: TRBJ2-7
DNA: TGTGCCAGCAGTTTACCACCAACCGGGGAGGTCTATGGCTACACCTTC; CDR3: CASSLPPTGEVYGYTF; D: .; size: few; V: TRBV12-3/TRBV12-4; J: TRBJ1-2
DNA: TGTGCCAGCAGCTTAGCGGGGGGCGCGGGTGAAGCTTTCTTT; CDR3: CASSLAGGAGEAFF; D: .; size: .; V: TRBV7-9; J: TRBJ1-1
DNA: TGTGCCAGCAGCTCGACAGGGGTGGGTGAGCAGTTCTTC; CDR3: CASSSTGVGEQFF; D: TRBD1; size: many; V: TRBV7-2; J: TRBJ2-1
DNA: TGTGCCAGCTCACCACCGGCTACCGGTGGGTATGGCTACACCTTC; CDR3: CASSPPATGGYGYTF; D: .; size: many; V: TRBV18; J: TRBJ1-2
DNA: TGTGCCAGCAGTGAAGATGGCGGAAGTAGGGCGGGATCGTACAATGAGCAGTTCTTC; CDR3: CASSEDGGSRAGSYNEQFF; D: .; size: .; V: TRBV2; J: TRBJ2-1
DNA: TGTGCCAGCACCACGGGACTAGCGGGAGTCGAGCAGTACTTC; CDR3: CASTTGLAGVEQYF; D: TRBD2; size: .; V: TRBV11-2; J: TRBJ2-7
DNA: TGTGCCAGCAGCCCAAGCTTCCAAGGGACTGAGCAGTTCTTC; CDR3: CASSPSFQGTEQFF; D: .; size: few; V: TRBV3-1; J: TRBJ2-1
DNA: TGTGCCAGCAGTTGGCGTTTACGGACTAGCGGGAGGAGGACCGGGGAGCTGTTTTTT; CDR3: CASSWRLRTSGRRTGELFF; D: TRBD2; size: many; V: TRBV12-3/TRBV12-4; J: TRBJ2-2
DNA: TGCGCCAGCAGCTTCCGGGACAGGGGGATTTCTACCTACGAGCAGTACTTC; CDR3: CASSFRDRGISTYEQYF; D: TRBD1; size: few; V: TRBV5-1; J: TRBJ2-7
DNA: TGCGCCAGCCAAACAGGGGGAGGGCAAGAGACCCAGTACTTC; CDR3: CASQTGGGQETQYF; D: .; size: .; V: TRBV5-1; J: TRBJ2-5
DNA: TGTGCCAGCAGCCCGGGACTAGCGGGAGTTTGGGGGGAGACCCAGTACTTC; CDR3: CASSPGLAGVWGETQYF; D: TRBD2; size: few; V: TRBV9; J: TRBJ2-5
DNA: TGTGCCAGCAGTTTCTGCATAGCGCCCGAGACCCAGTACTTC; CDR3: CASSFCIAPETQYF; D: .; size: .; V: TRBV28; J: TRBJ2-5
DNA: TGTGCCAGCAGTTACTCGGGGACTAGCGTGGTGTCCTACAATGAGCAGTTCTTC; CDR3: CASSYSGTSVVSYNEQFF; D: TRBD2; size: .; V: TRBV6-2/TRBV6-3; J: TRBJ2-1
DNA: TGTGCCAGCACGGACAGTAACACTGAAGCTTTCTTT; CDR3: CASTDSNTEAFF; D: .; size: .; V: TRBV6-1; J: TRBJ1-1
DNA: TGCGCCAGCGGGGCGACAGGGGGATACGAGCAGTACTTC; CDR3: CASGATGGYEQYF; D: TRBD1; size: many; V: TRBV5-1; J: TRBJ2-7
DNA: TGTGCCAGCAGACAGACAGGGGCTTTAGCCAAAAACATTCAGTACTTC; CDR3: CASRQTGALAKNIQYF; D: TRBD1; size: many; V: TRBV2; J: TRBJ2-4
DNA: TGTGCCAGCAGGCCACAGGGAGTATCTGACTATGGCTACACCTTC; CDR3: CASRPQGVSDYGYTF; D: .; size: .; V: TRBV7-2; J: TRBJ1-2